This entry is about one TCR beta chain. This clonotype is judged large (0.1 to 1%). There is no known antigen for this receptor. Nothing much larger sits one base from this clone, and base qualities are not available. The sample belongs to a study. The listed sequencing device is Illumina MiSeq. The public reads were reanalyzed by TCRdb: fastp trimming at Q25, MiXCR alignment, in-frame beta chains only. Entries are consolidated by CDR3 protein sequence, retaining the most common genes and DNA. The sample records 4,100 or so distinct CDR3 sequences, 8% to 11% of which are singletons. The ten largest clones take up roughly an eighth of the sample. CDR1 and CDR2 were assigned from the germline V gene as SGHTA and FQGNSA. At the junction V is shortened by 1 base and J by 5 bases, with 14 bases in between. The CDR3 covers 15 residues, taking in both the cysteine and the phenylalanine. The retained sequence is limited to the CDR3, 45 bases, with the frame set at the first base.

The chain couples TRBV7-2 to TRBJ2-5; tentative D gene TRBD2, with 5 bases matching. Sequenced sample: CD4+ T cells from synovial fluid. This clonotype was sampled from a human donor with rheumatoid arthritis. The CDR3 has the sequence CASSLDKRPWETQYF. The DNA reads as follows: TGTGCCAGCAGCTTAGATAAGCGGCCATGGGAGACCCAGTACTTC.